Listed below are T cell receptor beta chains from one sample, sequenced in a study of radiation and T cells in renal cell carcinoma. Clones were sequenced by immunoSEQ multiplex PCR, and TCRdb holds only the in-frame ones, with some missing. The sample has some 130,000 clones; 88% are singletons. The sample here was blood, taken from a patient whose treatment included radiotherapy and nephrectomy. The receptors were gathered from a woman between 65 and 79 years old with renal cell carcinoma. The CDR3 runs from the conserved cysteine through the conserved F or W. D genes are given only for firm matches. Some rows mark clone size as missing; the rest say once, few, many or name a class of expanded clone.

TRBJ2-3 | . | TRBV4-3 | few | CASSQGRVSTDTQYF | TGCGCCAGCAGCCAAGGGCGGGTTAGCACAGATACGCAGTATTTT
TRBJ1-4 | TRBD1 | TRBV4-1 | . | CASSQDGTGGEKLFF | TGCGCCAGCAGCCAAGATGGGACAGGGGGCGAAAAACTGTTTTTT
TRBJ2-1 | . | TRBV6-1 | . | CASRDGLSSRNEQFF | TGTGCCAGCAGAGACGGACTCTCGAGTAGGAATGAGCAGTTCTTC
TRBJ2-2 | . | TRBV11-3 | . | CASSLVDTGELFF | TGTGCCAGCAGCTTAGTGGACACCGGGGAGCTGTTTTTT
TRBJ1-5 | TRBD1 | TRBV6-1 | . | CASSAGTAGQPQHF | TGTGCCAGCAGCGCCGGGACAGCGGGTCAGCCCCAGCATTTT
TRBJ1-2 | . | TRBV25-1 | . | CASSEQNYGYTF | TGTGCCAGCAGTGAGCAGAACTATGGCTACACCTTC
TRBJ1-2 | . | TRBV4-1 | . | CASSHPRDNLNPRNYGYTF | TGCGCCAGCAGCCACCCCCGGGATAACTTAAACCCACGTAACTATGGCTACACCTTC
TRBJ2-7 | . | TRBV4-2 | . | CASSQDGGASSYEQYF | TGTGCCAGCAGCCAAGATGGCGGGGCTAGCTCCTACGAGCAGTACTTC
TRBJ2-7 | TRBD2 | TRBV7-9 | . | CASSLARGGSSYEQYF | TGTGCCAGCAGCTTAGCGCGGGGGGGAAGCTCCTACGAGCAGTACTTC
TRBJ2-1 | . | TRBV6-5 | . | CASSYYRGAAYNEQFF | TGTGCCAGCAGTTACTATCGGGGGGCGGCCTACAATGAGCAGTTCTTC
TRBJ1-5 | . | TRBV19 | . | CASSTSNQPQHF | TGTGCCAGTAGTACTAGCAATCAGCCCCAGCATTTT
TRBJ2-1 | TRBD2 | TRBV7-2 | . | CASSYSGGGGNEQFF | TGTGCCAGCAGCTATAGCGGGGGGGGCGGCAATGAGCAGTTCTTC
TRBJ1-2 | TRBD1 | TRBV2 | once | CASRDYRGGDGYTF | TGTGCCAGCAGAGACTACAGGGGAGGCGATGGCTACACCTTC
TRBJ1-4 | . | TRBV4-3 | many | CASSQEPTVGEKLFF | TGCGCCAGCAGCCAAGAACCGACAGTAGGTGAAAAACTGTTTTTT
TRBJ2-3 | . | TRBV19 | . | CAVFWEAESTNTQYF | TGTGCCGTTTTCTGGGAGGCTGAAAGCACAAATACGCAGTATTTT
TRBJ2-1 | . | TRBV2 | . | CASRTFYRSHNEQFF | TGTGCCAGCAGAACGTTCTATCGCAGTCACAATGAGCAGTTCTTC
TRBJ1-1 | TRBD1 | TRBV11-1 | . | CASSFRQGLNTEAFF | TGTGCCAGCAGCTTTCGACAGGGCCTCAACACTGAAGCTTTCTTT
TRBJ1-6 | . | TRBV5-4 | . | CASSPGPSSYNSPLHF | TGTGCCAGCAGCCCGGGCCCGAGCTCCTATAATTCACCCCTCCACTTT